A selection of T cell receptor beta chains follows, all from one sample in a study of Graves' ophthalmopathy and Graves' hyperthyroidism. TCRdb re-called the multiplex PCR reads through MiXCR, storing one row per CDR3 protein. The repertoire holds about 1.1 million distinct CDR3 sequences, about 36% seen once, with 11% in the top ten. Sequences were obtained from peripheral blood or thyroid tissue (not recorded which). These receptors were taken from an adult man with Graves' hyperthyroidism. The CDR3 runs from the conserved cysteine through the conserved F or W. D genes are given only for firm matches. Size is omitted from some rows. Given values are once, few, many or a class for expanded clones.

CAIRKGDLTEAFF | TGTGCCATCAGGAAGGGGGATTTGACTGAAGCTTTCTTT | TRBJ1-1 | - | - | TRBV10-3
CASKGGDYEQYF | TGTGCCAGCAAGGGGGGCGACTACGAGCAGTACTTC | TRBJ2-7 | - | - | TRBV2
CASSPRSANTEAFF | TGTGCCAGCTCACCACGGTCGGCGAACACTGAAGCTTTCTTT | TRBJ1-1 | - | - | TRBV18
CASTSSGATFSEQYF | TGTGCCAGCACCTCCTCGGGGGCCACCTTTAGCGAGCAGTACTTC | TRBJ2-7 | - | - | TRBV12-3/TRBV12-4
CASRRFGRVNQPQHF | TGTGCCAGCAGAAGATTCGGCAGGGTTAATCAGCCCCAGCATTTT | TRBJ1-5 | - | - | TRBV6-5
CASSEPGPNYGYTF | TGTGCCAGCAGTGAACCAGGACCCAACTATGGCTACACCTTC | TRBJ1-2 | few | - | TRBV25-1
CASSVGHATNSPLHF | TGTGCCAGCAGTGTGGGACATGCTACAAATTCACCCCTCCACTTT | TRBJ1-6 | few | - | TRBV2
CASSLAAQETQYF | TGCGCCAGCAGCTTGGCGGCCCAAGAGACCCAGTACTTC | TRBJ2-5 | many | - | TRBV5-1
CSARDPGLADHYGEQYF | TGCAGTGCTAGAGATCCCGGACTAGCGGATCACTACGGAGAGCAGTACTTC | TRBJ2-7 | many | TRBD2 | TRBV20-1
CASSEPGPYNSPLHF | TGTGCCAGCAGTGAACCGGGGCCTTATAATTCACCCCTCCACTTT | TRBJ1-6 | - | - | TRBV2
CAIRRGDLYEQYF | TGTGCCATCAGACGCGGGGACCTCTACGAGCAGTACTTC | TRBJ2-7 | many | - | TRBV10-3
CASSRTSGGETQYF | TGTGCCAGCAGCCGGACTAGCGGGGGTGAGACCCAGTACTTC | TRBJ2-5 | many | TRBD2 | TRBV7-9
CASSEDSNSPLHF | TGTGCCAGCAGTGAGGACAGTAATTCACCCCTCCACTTT | TRBJ1-6 | few | - | TRBV2
CASSPLGNRKKLFF | TGTGCCAGCAGCCCCCTCGGGAACAGGAAAAAACTGTTTTTT | TRBJ1-4 | - | - | TRBV12-3/TRBV12-4
CASSQDADRAPVGSYF | TGTGCCAGCAGCCAAGATGCGGACAGGGCTCCGGTGGGGTCATACTTC | TRBJ2-7 | - | TRBD1 | TRBV4-2
CASSSHSDDSWEKLFF | TGTGCCAGCAGCTCCCACAGTGACGACAGTTGGGAAAAACTGTTTTTT | TRBJ1-4 | - | - | TRBV7-9
CSVDLAGGTGELFF | TGCAGCGTTGACCTAGCGGGTGGCACCGGGGAGCTGTTTTTT | TRBJ2-2 | - | TRBD2 | TRBV29-1
CASSFYRGQPQHF | TGTGCCAGCAGTTTCTATAGAGGGCAGCCCCAGCATTTT | TRBJ1-5 | - | - | TRBV12-3/TRBV12-4
CASSQDVHQETQYF | TGCGCCAGCAGCCAAGATGTGCACCAAGAGACCCAGTACTTC | TRBJ2-5 | - | - | TRBV5-1
CASSNSLAGYTF | TGTGCCAGCAGTAACAGCCTCGCGGGGTACACCTTC | TRBJ1-2 | once | - | TRBV2
CASSSTGQADEQYF | TGTGCCAGCAGCTCCACAGGGCAAGCTGACGAGCAGTACTTC | TRBJ2-7 | many | - | TRBV9
CASSHLSGGSEAFF | TGTGCCAGTAGCCACCTTTCAGGGGGGTCTGAAGCTTTCTTT | TRBJ1-1 | - | TRBD1 | TRBV19
CASTTGTGAYEQYF | TGTGCCAGTACCACCGGGACAGGAGCCTACGAGCAGTACTTC | TRBJ2-7 | many | TRBD1 | TRBV19
CASSVSGGAFYEQYF | TGCGCCAGCAGCGTTAGCGGGGGGGCCTTCTACGAGCAGTACTTC | TRBJ2-7 | - | TRBD2 | TRBV5-1
CATSRTSGVNTQYF | TGTGCCACTAGTAGGACTAGCGGTGTGAATACGCAGTATTTT | TRBJ2-3 | - | TRBD2 | TRBV6-6
CASSTRQREAFF | TGTGCCAGCAGCACTAGACAGCGTGAAGCTTTCTTT | TRBJ1-1 | - | - | TRBV7-7